The 29 T cell receptor beta chains below all came from one sample that was sequenced in a study of shared T cell receptors in the human thymus. Sequencing was performed with immunoSEQ multiplex PCR; in TCRdb, only in-frame clones are kept and a portion is missing. The table records 550,000 to 800,000 clones, 80% to 90% of them present only once. This sample also appeared in a second study, on human thymus T cells.

The specimen was thymocytes. The source of these receptors is a girl in the first two years of life with a congenital heart defect.

In the case of this clone: At the DNA level, this CDR3 is encoded by other sequences in the same sample as well. The CDR3 nucleotides are TGTGCCAGCAGTTACTCCGGCAGGGGCCAGCCCCAGCATTTT. It codes for CASSYSGRGQPQHF. The chain combines TRBV6-5 with TRBJ1-5; D is possibly TRBD1 (6 bases). This CDR3 spans 14 amino acids. Trimming cost V 0 bases and J 7 bases, with 10 bases left between them. In germline, CDR1 is MNHEY, CDR2 SVGAGI.

The genes are TRBV14 and TRBJ1-2; TRBD1 is a possible D gene (5 bases). The germline gives CDR1 SGHDN, CDR2 FVKESK. The germline V and J ends were trimmed by 2 bases and 7 bases, with 26 bases remaining between them. The CDR3 has 18 residues. The CDR3 sequence is CASSQTITGTQDKCGYTF. The CDR3 bases are TGTGCCAGCAGCCAAACTATAACCGGGACTCAGGATAAATGTGGCTACACCTTC.

The chain has TRBV5-6 and TRBJ2-1; the D is unclear. Trimming cost V 1 base and J 7 bases, with 18 bases left between them. Germline CDR1 and CDR2: SGHDT and YYEEEE. This CDR3 is 16 amino acids long. Written as DNA, the CDR3 is TGTGCCAGCAGCTTGTCTGGCGGTCCCAACCTTAATGAGCAGTTCTTC. Translated, it gives CASSLSGGPNLNEQFF.

The chain is built from TRBV14 and TRBJ1-1; D is unclear. The CDR3 extends over 11 amino acids. Trimming took off 5 bases at V and 5 bases at J, with 6 bases between the two ends. Germline loops: CDR1 SGHDN, CDR2 FVKESK. Written as DNA, the CDR3 is TGTGCCAGCAGCACGGGGACTGAAGCTTTCTTT. Translating it yields CASSTGTEAFF.

The chain joins TRBV21-1 to TRBJ1-2; TRBD1, the table's D call, was not compared with the DNA. TRBV21-1 is labeled a pseudogene. The CDR3 spans 14 residues. The CDR3 nucleotides are TGTGCCAGCAGACACAGGGGGCGTAACTATGGCTACACCTTC. This sequence encodes CASRHRGRNYGYTF.

V gene TRBV6-6 combines with J gene TRBJ2-3; TRBD1 is a possible D gene (7 bases). The CDR3 consists of 16 residues. Per germline, CDR1 MNHNY and CDR2 SVGAGI (reference sequence). Trimming stripped 0 bases from V and 6 bases from J, with 16 bases between. The DNA for the CDR3 is TGTGCCAGCAGTTACTCTGGGGCAGGGGGGAGCGATACGCAGTATTTT. It is translated as CASSYSGAGGSDTQYF.

The V call is TRBV29-1, the J call TRBJ2-5; D is undetermined. CDR1 and CDR2 (germline): SQVTM, ANQGSEA. The CDR3 has 11 amino acids. V shed 4 bases and J shed 1 base, with 4 bases lying between them. The CDR3 loop is CSVGLQETQYF. The CDR3 coding sequence is TGCAGCGTTGGTCTCCAAGAGACCCAGTACTTC.

CDR3: CASSIINLLNTEAFF. CDR3 nucleotides: TGTGCCAGCAGTATTATAAACCTATTGAACACTGAAGCTTTCTTT. The chain combines TRBV5-4 with TRBJ1-1; no definite D call. This CDR3 is built from 15 residues. Germline assignment: CDR1 SGHNT and CDR2 YYREEE (reference sequence). V lost 5 bases and J 0 bases, leaving 14 bases between the germline ends.

The V call is TRBV7-6, the J call TRBJ1-5; 9 bases fit TRBD1. V lost 6 bases to trimming and J lost 4 bases; unmatched junction nucleotides: 19. This CDR3 spans 19 amino acids. Per germline, CDR1 SGHVS and CDR2 FNYEAQ. CDR3 nucleotides: TGTGCCAGCAGTCTAGCCATTGGGCCCATGACAGGGGGGAATCAGCCCCAGCATTTT. This sequence encodes CASSLAIGPMTGGNQPQHF.

The chain is built from TRBV7-2 and TRBJ2-5; maybe TRBD1 (6 bases). The germline V gene has CDR1 SGHTA and CDR2 FQGNSA. With 8 bases removed from V and 0 bases from J, the gap between germline ends came to 28 bases. The CDR3 has 19 amino acids. The CDR3 loop reads CASDPLAGEGVGYQETQYF. The CDR3, as DNA: TGTGCCAGCGACCCCTTGGCAGGGGAAGGGGTGGGGTACCAAGAGACCCAGTACTTC.

The chain employs TRBV5-1 and TRBJ1-4; no reliable D call. The germline V gene has CDR1 SGHRS and CDR2 YFSETQ. The ends were cut back, 3 bases at V and 8 bases at J, with 14 bases in the middle. There are 14 residues in the CDR3. Here the CDR3 reads CASSSDTFSEKLFF. CDR3 nucleotides: TGCGCCAGCAGCTCTGACACTTTCTCCGAAAAACTGTTTTTT.

With respect to this clone: Mismatch with germline at one junction end may stem from a read error. The V and J genes are TRBV6-5 and TRBJ1-6, with 9 bases fitting TRBD1. There are 12 residues in the CDR3. Germline lookup yields CDR1 MNHEY and CDR2 SVGAGI. The CDR3 region is CASRQGGSPPHF. The DNA for the CDR3 is TGTGCCAGCCGACAGGGGGGATCACCCCCCCACTTT.

This clone was found a few times. This chain links TRBV5-1 with TRBJ2-3; 10 bases agree with TRBD1. The CDR3 is made up of 16 amino acids. Trimming at V came to 2 bases and at J to 5 bases, leaving 8 bases not matched to a gene. Germline V lookup: CDR1 SGHRS, CDR2 YFSETQ. CDR3 bases: TGCGCCAGCAGCTTTAATGACAGGGGGCTTATAGATACGCAGTATTTT. It yields the protein CASSFNDRGLIDTQYF.

This clone has a handful of counts. V and J are TRBV19 and TRBJ2-7, with a tentative D call TRBD2 (5 bases). In germline, CDR1 is LNHDA, CDR2 SQIVND (reference sequence). The CDR3 contains 14 residues. Trimming left V 10 bases short and J 1 base short, with 17 bases between. The CDR3 nucleotides read TGTGCCACCCGGGCCCCTCGAGGGTCCTACGAGCAGTACTTC. Translation gives CATRAPRGSYEQYF.

The J gene is TRBJ1-3, the V gene TRBV9, with D possibly TRBD1 on 5 matching bases. With 0 bases removed from V and 0 bases from J, the gap between germline ends came to 16 bases. Germline values: CDR1 SGDLS, CDR2 YYNGEE. The CDR3 covers 18 residues. CDR3 bases: TGTGCCAGCAGCGTAGGTCCCCCTTCAGGGATCTCTGGAAACACCATATATTTT. This codes for CASSVGPPSGISGNTIYF.

This clone occurred once. The CDR3 nucleotides read TGTGCCAGCAGCCCCAGGACAGGGGCTGAGACCCAGTACTTC. Translated, it gives CASSPRTGAETQYF. The gene calls are TRBV11-2 and TRBJ2-5, with 9 bases aligning to TRBD1. The CDR3 covers 14 residues. Germline CDR1 reads SGHAT; CDR2 reads FQNNGV. J was trimmed by 5 bases and V by 5 bases; bases with no gene match: 6.

The chain has TRBV5-3 and TRBJ2-7; 7 bases fit TRBD2. TRBV5-3 is given ORF status, its function remaining uncertain. J lost 7 bases, V lost 0 bases, and 13 bases had no gene match. This CDR3 is 16 amino acids long. Here the CDR3 DNA reads TGTGCCAGAAGCTTGGTTAAGTCGGGGGGTGGAGAGGAGCAGTACTTC. Translated: CARSLVKSGGGEEQYF.

This chain links TRBV9 with TRBJ2-7; D might be TRBD2 (6 bases). CDR3 length: 16 amino acids. CDR1 is SGDLS, CDR2 YYNGEE, per germline. V was pared by 0 bases and J by 2 bases, with 15 bases between. The CDR3 sequence: CASSVELEGPTYEQYF. CDR3 DNA sequence: TGTGCCAGCAGCGTAGAGTTGGAGGGTCCTACCTACGAGCAGTACTTC.

The chain is built from TRBV4-1 and TRBJ2-7; 9 bases are shared with TRBD1. Germline values: CDR1 MGHRA, CDR2 YSYEKL. The CDR3 contains 14 residues. Trimming removed 4 bases from V and 5 bases from J; junction bases left unmatched: 6. CDR3 sequence: CASSPGQGKHEQYF. CDR3 coding DNA: TGCGCCAGCAGCCCAGGACAGGGGAAGCACGAGCAGTACTTC.

This clone has a single count. The chain joins TRBV14 to TRBJ1-5; a possible D gene is TRBD1 (5 bases). The CDR3 loop spans 15 amino acids. Looked up from germline, CDR1 is SGHDN and CDR2 is FVKESK. Trimming removed 3 bases at V and 0 bases at J, with 9 bases between. In nucleotides, the CDR3 is TGTGCCAGCAGCCAGACAGTTTATAGCAATCAGCCCCAGCATTTT. As protein: CASSQTVYSNQPQHF.

The chain employs TRBV5-1 and TRBJ2-1, with a tentative D call TRBD2 (6 bases). CDR1 and CDR2 (germline): SGHRS, YFSETQ. The CDR3 sequence is 15 residues long. V lost 3 bases to trimming and J lost 2 bases, with 12 bases between them. CDR3: CASSWGVAAYNEQFF. The CDR3 coding sequence is TGCGCCAGCAGCTGGGGGGTAGCCGCCTACAATGAGCAGTTCTTC.

The genes are TRBV19 and TRBJ1-1, with D perhaps TRBD1 (5 bases). Trimming removed 5 bases from V and 0 bases from J, with 10 bases in between. The CDR3 extends over 14 amino acids. Per germline, CDR1 LNHDA and CDR2 SQIVND (reference sequence). The CDR3 reads CASSRRALNTEAFF. The CDR3 coding sequence is TGTGCCAGTAGTCGCAGGGCGCTGAACACTGAAGCTTTCTTT.

In this sample, this clone turned up once. The chain joins TRBV7-8 to TRBJ1-1; D unclear. The CDR3 is made up of 13 amino acids. V was pared by 5 bases and J by 9 bases, with 16 bases between. Per the germline V gene, CDR1 is SGHVS and CDR2 is FQNEAQ. In nucleotides, the CDR3 is TGTGCCAGCAGCCTCTCGGGGAGGAAGAAAGCTTTCTTT. Its protein product is CASSLSGRKKAFF.

V gene TRBV27 combines with J gene TRBJ2-2; TRBD2 aligns across 9 bases. With V trimmed by 6 bases and J by 4 bases, 6 bases remained unmatched. Germline V CDR1 and CDR2: MNHEY, SMNVEV (reference sequence). The CDR3 contains 15 residues. The CDR3 nucleotides are TGTGCCAGCAGGCCGCTAGCGGGGAGCACCGGGGAGCTGTTTTTT. Amino acids: CASRPLAGSTGELFF.

CDR3 nucleotides: TGTGCCAGCAGTCCCCACTCTAGGGGAAATTTAAATTCACCCCTCCACTTT. Its protein product is CASSPHSRGNLNSPLHF. The chain has TRBV27 and TRBJ1-6; a possible D gene is TRBD1 (5 bases). Germline CDR1 and CDR2: MNHEY and SMNVEV (reference sequence). V dropped 5 bases and J dropped 7 bases, with 21 bases sitting between them. This CDR3 contains 17 residues.

The chain joins TRBV28 to TRBJ1-2, with TRBD1 identical over 7 bases. The CDR3 extends over 13 amino acids. Germline CDR1 is MDHEN and CDR2 is SYDVKM. Trimming cost V 5 bases and J 4 bases; bases outside gene matches: 4. The CDR3 spells CASSKDRPYGYTF. DNA of the CDR3: TGTGCCAGCAGTAAGGACAGGCCCTATGGCTACACCTTC.

The sample holds a few counts of this clone. The chain couples TRBV5-1 to TRBJ2-3; D remains ambiguous. From germline, CDR1 is SGHRS and CDR2 YFSETQ. The CDR3 totals 17 residues. The V and J ends lost 0 bases and 2 bases respectively, with 16 bases between them. The CDR3 loop reads CASSLEFSVAPTDTQYF. The CDR3, as DNA: TGCGCCAGCAGCTTGGAGTTTTCAGTAGCTCCCACAGATACGCAGTATTTT.

The V call is TRBV4-2, the J call TRBJ2-3, with D maybe TRBD2 (6 bases). V shed 3 bases and J shed 0 bases, with 7 bases lying between them. Germline CDR1 reads LGHNA; CDR2 reads YNFKEQ. The CDR3 length is 14 residues. The CDR3 loop is CASSHGGSTDTQYF. Written as DNA, the CDR3 is TGTGCCAGCAGCCATGGGGGGAGCACAGATACGCAGTATTTT.

The V gene is TRBV25-1, the J gene TRBJ1-6; D gene ambiguous. Deletions cut 1 base from V and 0 bases from J, with 7 bases between. CDR3 length: 16 amino acids. The germline gives CDR1 MGHDK, CDR2 SYGVNS. CDR3 sequence: CASSEWPDSYNSPLHF. As DNA, the CDR3 is TGTGCCAGCAGTGAATGGCCAGACTCCTATAATTCACCCCTCCACTTT.